Sequencing of this TCR beta chain was carried out in a study of blood T cell repertoires in COVID-19. Study details: Sources were T cells, B-cell-depleted T cells, or PBMCs; the material itself was cDNA or gDNA.

The germline V gene has CDR1 SGHAT and CDR2 FQNNGV. Trimming left V 5 bases short and J 8 bases short, with 12 bases between. The length of the CDR3 is 12 residues. This clone was counted a single time. Methods used by the authors: From reference gene primer amplification, estimates of nucleated cell counts were derived. Only in-frame clones appear in the TCRdb table, and some are missing; sequencing was by immunoSEQ multiplex PCR. D and trimming come from the DNA, and the V and J calls and clone size come from that table. The table records a few hundred thousand clones, around 91% of them present only once. Those enrolled, adults aged roughly 18 to 100 years, came from roughly 23 US areas. Participants were placed into cohorts based on the clinical history they reported.

This sequence joins TRBV11-2 and TRBJ1-1; D gene uncertain. The sequencing sample was made of PBMCs or T cells enriched from blood (not recorded which). The clonotype comes from a man between 18 and 35 years old who had recovered from COVID-19. The CDR3 DNA is TGTGCCAGCAGCAAACCGGGTCGCGAAGCTTTCTTT. Its protein is CASSKPGREAFF.